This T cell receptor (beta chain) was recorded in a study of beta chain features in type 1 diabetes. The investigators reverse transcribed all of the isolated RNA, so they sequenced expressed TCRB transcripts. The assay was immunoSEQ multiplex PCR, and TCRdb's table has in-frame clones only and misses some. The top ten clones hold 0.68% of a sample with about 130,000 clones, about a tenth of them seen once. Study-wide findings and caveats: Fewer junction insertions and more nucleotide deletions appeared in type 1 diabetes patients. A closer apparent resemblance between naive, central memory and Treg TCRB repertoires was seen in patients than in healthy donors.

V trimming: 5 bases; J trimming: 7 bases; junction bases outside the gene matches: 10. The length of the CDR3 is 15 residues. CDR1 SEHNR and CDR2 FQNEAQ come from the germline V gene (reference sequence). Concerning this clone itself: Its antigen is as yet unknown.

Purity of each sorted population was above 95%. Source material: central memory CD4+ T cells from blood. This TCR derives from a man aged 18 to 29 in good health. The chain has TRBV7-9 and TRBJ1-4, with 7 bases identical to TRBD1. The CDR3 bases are TGTGCCAGCAGCAGGGAGACAGGGAGAGGTGAAAAACTGTTTTTT. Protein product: CASSRETGRGEKLFF.